This TCR beta chain was documented in a study of OX40 agonist ivuxolimab in advanced cancers. Overall study: Patients were dosed with the agonistic anti-OX40 (CD134) antibody ivuxolimab. At doses from 0.01 to 10 mg/kg, patients were given intravenous ivuxolimab every 2 weeks. Findings and caveats of the study: Dosing at 0.1 to 3.0 mg/kg was accompanied by clonal expansion of CD4+ and CD8+ blood T cells by week 6.

Assay: immunoSEQ multiplex PCR; the TCRdb copy retains only in-frame clones and omits some. The table has 66,000 or so clones, about nine tenths seen once. Germline V gene lookup returns CDR1 SGHVS and CDR2 FQNEAQ. V gave up 2 bases and J gave up 6 bases; unmatched junction bases: 10. The CDR3 loop spans 17 amino acids. A remark on this clone: The antigen is undetermined.

The clonotype comes from an adult with an advanced solid tumor such as melanoma, head and neck, liver or kidney cancer. The chain carries TRBV7-8 and TRBJ2-1; 10 nucleotides line up with TRBD2. The specimen comprised CD4+ or CD8+ T cells sorted from blood, sampled in a trial of the OX40 agonist ivuxolimab. The CDR3 loop reads CASSLMGAGGPPNEQFF. The DNA for the CDR3 is TGTGCCAGCAGCTTAATGGGAGCGGGAGGGCCTCCCAATGAGCAGTTCTTC. The full variable domain, its missing parts supplied by reference TRBV7-8 and TRBJ2-1, is GAGVSQSPRYKVAKRGQDVALRCDPISGHVSLFWYQQALGQGPEFLTYFQNEAQLDKSGLPSDRFFAERPEGSVSTLKIQRTQQEDSAVYLCASSLMGAGGPPNEQFFGPGTRLTVL.